Shown below are 32 T cell receptor beta chains from a single sample sequenced in a study of T cell repertoires in cytomegalovirus infection. TCRdb reprocessed the reads via MiXCR and lists one record per CDR3 protein. Of some 220,000 distinct CDR3 sequences listed, around 6.2% are singletons. Sequencing was done on a sample of PBMCs. Every receptor here comes from a human donor in good health (CMV status not recorded). Some clones in this sample may be carry-over from other donors' samples.

This clonotype was counted ten times or more. CDR3 amino acids: CSVENTMNTEAFF. CDR3 DNA sequence: TGCAGCGTTGAGAATACGATGAACACTGAAGCTTTCTTT. The V call is TRBV29-1, the J call TRBJ1-1; no definite D call. Looked up from germline, CDR1 is SQVTM and CDR2 is ANQGSEA. V was clipped by 3 bases and J by 0 bases, with 8 bases between them. This CDR3 contains 13 residues.

This clonotype was counted many times. The chain joins TRBV6-6 to TRBJ2-1, with a tentative D call TRBD1 (6 bases). This CDR3 comprises 15 residues. Between the trimmed V and J ends, which lost 0 bases and 4 bases, there was a span of 10 bases. Germline assignment: CDR1 MNHNY and CDR2 SVGAGI (reference sequence). CDR3 in amino acids: CASSYSGGPYNEQFF. The CDR3 DNA is TGTGCCAGCAGTTACTCAGGGGGACCTTACAATGAGCAGTTCTTC.

This clonotype was observed at least ten times. The rearrangement joins TRBV7-3 to TRBJ1-1; maybe TRBD1 (5 bases). Between the trimmed V and J ends, which lost 1 base and 10 bases, there was a span of 10 bases. This CDR3 is 12 amino acids long. The V gene's germline CDR1 is SGHTA and CDR2 FQGTGA. CDR3 sequence (DNA): TGTGCCAGCAGCTTAAGGGGGGGACGAGCTTTCTTT. Amino acid sequence: CASSLRGGRAFF.

This clonotype was seen more than once but under ten times. The V and J genes are TRBV5-1 and TRBJ1-5; D is uncertain. Looked up from germline, CDR1 is SGHRS and CDR2 is YFSETQ. The CDR3 loop spans 13 amino acids. V gave up 4 bases and J gave up 4 bases, with 9 bases separating them. DNA for the CDR3: TGCGCCAGCAGCACTGACGGGAATCAGCCCCAGCATTTT. Residues: CASSTDGNQPQHF. The complete variable domain, with remaining parts taken from reference TRBV5-1 and TRBJ1-5, reads KAGVTQTPRYLIKTRGQQVTLSCSPISGHRSVSWYQQTPGQGLQFLFEYFSETQRNKGNFPGRFSGRQFSNSRSEMNVSTLELGDSALYLCASSTDGNQPQHFGDGTRLSIL.

This clonotype was recorded at least ten times. This chain links TRBV27 with TRBJ2-5, with D maybe TRBD2 (8 bases). This CDR3 comprises 16 residues. Germline values: CDR1 MNHEY, CDR2 SMNVEV (reference sequence). Trimming took 3 bases from V and 5 from J, leaving 19 bases between them. CDR3 protein: CASSLDGRGRRETQYF. CDR3 coding DNA: TGTGCCAGCAGTTTGGACGGGAGGGGGCGCAGGGAGACCCAGTACTTC.

In its sample, this clonotype was seen many times. This rearrangement joins TRBV14 to TRBJ2-1, with 7 bases matching TRBD1. Germline V gives CDR1 SGHDN, CDR2 FVKESK. The CDR3 runs to 13 residues. J gave up 15 bases and V 1 base, and 9 bases lay outside the gene matches. The DNA for the CDR3 is TGTGCCAGCAGCCAAGCAACAGGGGCCCCCTTGTTCTTC. It is translated as CASSQATGAPLFF.

This clonotype was counted many times. The chain links TRBV20-1 to TRBJ1-5; D is perhaps TRBD1 (6 bases). V lost 5 bases, J lost 0 bases, and 17 bases lay in between. CDR3 length: 16 residues. Germline CDR1 DFQATT, CDR2 SNEGSKA (reference sequence). The CDR3 here is CSASWGGLNSNQPQHF. In DNA form, the CDR3 reads TGCAGTGCTTCTTGGGGGGGGCTTAATAGCAATCAGCCCCAGCATTTT.

This clonotype was recorded at least ten times. The V call is TRBV14, the J call TRBJ2-2, with TRBD1 as a possible D gene (5 bases). The CDR3 sequence is 13 residues long. Germline V gene data show CDR1 as SGHDN and CDR2 as FVKESK. Trimming pared 5 bases from V and 7 bases from J, leaving 11 bases between. This CDR3 is CASSAGYNGELFF. CDR3 coding DNA: TGTGCCAGCAGCGCAGGGTATAACGGGGAGCTGTTTTTT.

In this sample, this clonotype turned up many times. This chain uses TRBV7-3 with TRBJ1-1, with 9 bases aligning to TRBD1. CDR3 length: 13 amino acids. CDR1 and CDR2 from the germline V gene are SGHTA and FQGTGA. The V gene end was trimmed by 5 bases and the J gene end by 5 bases; junction bases not matched to a gene: 3. The CDR3 spells CASSTDRGTEAFF. DNA for the CDR3: TGTGCCAGCAGCACAGACAGGGGGACTGAAGCTTTCTTT.

At least ten counts were recorded for this clonotype. The chain couples TRBV20-1 to TRBJ2-2; 7 bases are a match to TRBD1. Germline lookup yields CDR1 DFQATT and CDR2 SNEGSKA (reference sequence). The J segment lost 2 bases and the V segment lost 4 bases, leaving 4 bases of the junction unmatched. The CDR3 covers 14 residues. In DNA form, the CDR3 reads TGCAGTGCTACCGACAGGGCTAACACCGGGGAGCTGTTTTTT. As protein: CSATDRANTGELFF.

The gene calls are TRBV5-6 and TRBJ2-5; D possibly corresponds to TRBD2 (6 bases). Trimming stripped 4 bases from V and 5 bases from J, with 15 bases between. Germline assignment: CDR1 SGHDT and CDR2 YYEEEE. This CDR3 comprises 14 residues. Written as DNA, the CDR3 is TGTGCCAGCAGCCTCCATGGAGGGGACGAGACCCAGTACTTC. It codes for CASSLHGGDETQYF.

This clonotype was observed at least ten times. J is TRBJ1-3 and V is TRBV4-2; D is unclear. Germline values: CDR1 LGHNA, CDR2 YNFKEQ. Trimming took 3 bases from V and 0 from J, leaving 15 bases between them. The CDR3 sequence is 17 residues long. CDR3 in DNA: TGTGCCAGCAGCCACCCCTTAACAGCTGCCTCTGGAAACACCATATATTTT. Amino acid sequence: CASSHPLTAASGNTIYF.

This clonotype was detected many times. V gene TRBV4-3 combines with J gene TRBJ2-1, with a possible D match to TRBD2 (7 bases). Trimming removed 0 bases from V and 1 base from J, with 10 bases in between. This CDR3 has 16 amino acids. Germline loops: CDR1 LGHNA, CDR2 YSLEER. The CDR3: CASSQEAGQSYNEQFF. The CDR3 nucleotides read TGCGCCAGCAGCCAAGAAGCGGGACAATCCTACAATGAGCAGTTCTTC.

This clonotype was seen at least ten times. V and J are TRBV4-3 and TRBJ2-7, with D possibly being TRBD1 or TRBD2 (7 bases each). Germline V gene lookup returns CDR1 LGHNA and CDR2 YSLEER. Trimming took off 1 base at V and 4 bases at J, with 17 bases between the two ends. This CDR3 has 16 residues. CDR3 residues: CASSQVWAGGEYEQYF. The CDR3 DNA reads as TGCGCCAGCAGCCAAGTTTGGGCAGGGGGGGAATACGAGCAGTACTTC.

In the case of this clonotype: A single base separates this from a much larger clone, so it may be a read error. V and J are TRBV12-3 or TRBV12-4 and TRBJ1-5, with D perhaps TRBD1 (5 bases). The germline V and J ends were trimmed by 10 bases and 0 bases, with 16 bases remaining between them. This CDR3 has 15 amino acids. For the CDR3, the DNA is TGTGCCAACAGCCCGGACATTCCTAGCAATCAGCCCCAGCATTTT. This codes for CANSPDIPSNQPQHF.

This clonotype was found many times. The chain recombines TRBV7-8 with TRBJ1-5; 7 bases are shared with TRBD1. This CDR3 spans 14 amino acids. J was trimmed by 7 bases and V by 6 bases; bases with no gene match: 9. CDR1 is SGHVS, CDR2 FQNEAQ, per germline. The CDR3: CASSLQGERQPQHF. The CDR3 region has the DNA TGTGCCAGCAGTTTGCAGGGGGAAAGGCAGCCCCAGCATTTT.

The rearrangement joins TRBV7-6 to TRBJ2-7; tentatively, D is TRBD2 (5 bases). This CDR3 comprises 13 residues. Trimming removed 6 bases from V and 4 bases from J, with 13 bases in between. Germline CDR1 is SGHVS and CDR2 is FNYEAQ. This CDR3 is CASSIEEAYEQYF. The CDR3 DNA sequence: TGTGCCAGCAGTATAGAGGAGGCGTACGAGCAGTACTTC.

This clonotype came up many times. The rearrangement links TRBV3-1 to TRBJ2-6; possibly TRBD2 for D (5 bases). With 2 bases removed from V and 0 bases from J, the gap between germline ends came to 14 bases. Germline lookup yields CDR1 LGHDT and CDR2 YNNKEL (reference sequence). The CDR3 is 18 residues long. For the CDR3, the DNA is TGTGCCAGCAGCCAATCCCCGGGATTGATCTCTGGGGCCAACGTCCTGACTTTC. Residues: CASSQSPGLISGANVLTF.

The chain employs TRBV20-1 and TRBJ1-5, with TRBD1 as a possible D gene (5 bases). Germline V gene lookup returns CDR1 DFQATT and CDR2 SNEGSKA (reference sequence). CDR3 length: 13 residues. Trimming left V 3 bases short and J 3 bases short, with 9 bases between. The CDR3 loop reads CSASGTFNQPQHF. CDR3 coding DNA: TGCAGTGCTAGCGGGACCTTCAATCAGCCCCAGCATTTT.

This clonotype was found many times. The chain couples TRBV5-1 to TRBJ2-3; 7 nucleotides match TRBD2. Unmatched junction bases numbered 6, after V lost 3 bases and J lost 2 bases. The V gene's germline CDR1 is SGHRS and CDR2 YFSETQ. The CDR3 has 15 amino acids. In DNA, the CDR3 is TGCGCCAGCAGCTCCGAGCGGGGCCACACAGATACGCAGTATTTT. This encodes CASSSERGHTDTQYF. Full variable domain (outside the CDR3, taken from reference TRBV5-1 and TRBJ2-3): KAGVTQTPRYLIKTRGQQVTLSCSPISGHRSVSWYQQTPGQGLQFLFEYFSETQRNKGNFPGRFSGRQFSNSRSEMNVSTLELGDSALYLCASSSERGHTDTQYFGPGTRLTVL.

Ten or more counts support this clonotype. The J gene is TRBJ1-1, the V gene TRBV7-8; possibly TRBD1 for D (5 bases). The ends were cut back, 5 bases at V and 1 base at J, with 14 bases in the middle. Germline CDR1 reads SGHVS; CDR2 reads FQNEAQ. The CDR3 loop spans 15 amino acids. CDR3 bases: TGTGCCAGCAGCCCGTGGGGGACTACGAACACTGAAGCTTTCTTT. Encoded protein: CASSPWGTTNTEAFF. The full variable domain, rest sourced from reference TRBV7-8 and TRBJ1-1, is GAGVSQSPRYKVAKRGQDVALRCDPISGHVSLFWYQQALGQGPEFLTYFQNEAQLDKSGLPSDRFFAERPEGSVSTLKIQRTQQEDSAVYLCASSPWGTTNTEAFFGQGTRLTVV.

This clonotype was found many times. The chain uses TRBV7-2 and TRBJ1-5; D may be TRBD1 (5 bases). CDR1 and CDR2 from the germline V gene are SGHTA and FQGNSA. V shed 1 base and J shed 1 base, with 8 bases lying between them. CDR3 length: 15 residues. Written as DNA, the CDR3 is TGTGCCAGCAGCTTAGGGGGACGGAGCAATCAGCCCCAGCATTTT. Translation gives CASSLGGRSNQPQHF.

A few counts support this clonotype. The chain has TRBV30 and TRBJ2-1, with D possibly TRBD2 on 5 matching bases. Germline CDR1 reads GTSNPN; CDR2 reads SVGIG (reference sequence). Trimming cost V 1 base and J 10 bases, with 8 bases left between them. The CDR3 totals 11 residues. In DNA, the CDR3 is TGTGCCTGGAGTGGGACTCAAGAGCAGTTCTTC. Residues: CAWSGTQEQFF.

This clonotype was seen repeatedly, ten times or more. This chain uses TRBV4-1 with TRBJ1-1; unclear D gene. CDR1 MGHRA and CDR2 YSYEKL come from the germline V gene. The CDR3 consists of 14 residues. V was pared by 0 bases and J by 10 bases, with 15 bases between. DNA for the CDR3: TGCGCCAGCAGCCAAGAACGGACCCGGCGGGGAGCTTTCTTT. It codes for CASSQERTRRGAFF.

This clonotype was recorded at least ten times. This chain links TRBV19 with TRBJ2-2; D ambiguous. Germline CDR1 LNHDA, CDR2 SQIVND (reference sequence). This CDR3 is built from 14 residues. V was cut by 7 bases and J by 0 bases, with 9 bases left in between. The CDR3 reads CASTQFANTGELFF. CDR3 DNA: TGTGCCAGTACGCAGTTCGCGAACACCGGGGAGCTGTTTTTT.

This clonotype was recorded many times. This sequence joins TRBV6-6 and TRBJ2-5; the D gene is possibly TRBD1 (6 bases). The CDR3 is 13 amino acids. V lost 5 bases and J 2 bases, leaving 9 bases between the germline ends. The germline V gene encodes CDR1 MNHNY and CDR2 SVGAGI (reference sequence). CDR3 region: CASSTRGQETQYF. In nucleotides, the CDR3 is TGTGCCAGCAGTACTAGGGGGCAAGAGACCCAGTACTTC.

This clonotype was picked up many times. The V gene is TRBV29-1, the J gene TRBJ1-2; 9 bases are shared with TRBD1. V trimming: 6 bases; J trimming: 7 bases; junction bases outside the gene matches: 9. This CDR3 spans 13 amino acids. The germline V gene has CDR1 SQVTM and CDR2 ANQGSEA. The CDR3 reads CSVPKQGAGGYTF. The CDR3 nucleotides read TGCAGCGTACCAAAACAGGGGGCTGGTGGCTACACCTTC.

This clonotype has a handful of counts. The gene calls are TRBV4-2 and TRBJ1-5; D perhaps matches TRBD1 (6 bases). Germline V gives CDR1 LGHNA, CDR2 YNFKEQ. The CDR3 runs 16 residues. V lost 4 bases and J lost 4, with 17 bases in between. CDR3 bases: TGTGCCAGCAGCCCCGACGGGCAGGGGCTTAATCAGCCCCAGCATTTT. Translation: CASSPDGQGLNQPQHF.

The table lists this clonotype with many counts. The chain combines TRBV5-6 with TRBJ2-3, with 7 nucleotides matching TRBD2. The V segment lost 0 bases and the J segment 5 bases; nucleotides outside the gene matches: 12. The CDR3 contains 17 residues. Germline V gene lookup returns CDR1 SGHDT and CDR2 YYEEEE. The CDR3 bases are TGTGCCAGCAGCTTGGCGTCGGGGGGACTATTAAGAGATACGCAGTATTTT. Encoded protein: CASSLASGGLLRDTQYF.

There are many counts of this clonotype. The rearrangement links TRBV12-3 or TRBV12-4 to TRBJ1-2; D is perhaps TRBD1 (6 bases). The V end was cut by 6 bases, the J end by 7 bases, with 15 bases between. The length of the CDR3 is 13 residues. The CDR3 DNA sequence: TGTGCCAGCAGACTTAAACAGGGTGCTGGCTACACCTTC. Its protein is CASRLKQGAGYTF.

This clonotype occurred once. The genes are TRBV7-9 and TRBJ2-4; D might be TRBD1 (7 bases). Trimming stripped 6 bases from V and 6 bases from J, with 18 bases between. CDR1 is SEHNR and CDR2 is FQNEAQ in the germline V gene (reference sequence). The CDR3 has 15 amino acids. The CDR3 DNA sequence: TGTGCCAGCAGTCGCGGGACAGTCGGGTCAAACATTCAGTACTTC. Its translation: CASSRGTVGSNIQYF.

The chain couples TRBV12-3 or TRBV12-4 to TRBJ2-2; 9 bases fit TRBD2. This CDR3 is 15 amino acids long. After removal of 3 bases from V and 4 bases from J, the junction contained 3 bases not matched to a gene. The CDR3 nucleotides read TGTGCCAGCAGTTTCCTAGCGGGGACCACCGGGGAGCTGTTTTTT. Protein sequence: CASSFLAGTTGELFF.